The source of this TCR beta chain is a study of CD8 T cells in ankylosing spondylitis. TCR beta libraries were made by quantitative 5'-RACE with molecular barcodes. TCRdb used MiXCR to reprocess the 5' RACE reads, holding one entry per CDR3 protein. The data contain 250,000 to 350,000 distinct CDR3 sequences, around 20% of them seen just once; the ten biggest clones take up roughly 7.3%. To note about this clonotype: Antigen specificity is unknown.

The CDR3 is 15 amino acids. Study observations and caveats: Disease-associated clonotypes exhibited CD8+ identity and were relatively infrequent in peripheral blood.

This chain uses TRBV21-1 with TRBJ1-5. TRBV21-1 represents a pseudogene. The sample consisted of blood, either unsorted or a sorted T cell fraction (not recorded which). The receptor comes from a male donor with ankylosing spondylitis or in good health (not recorded which). CDR3 amino acids: CASSKGEISNQPQHF. The CDR3 DNA reads as TGTGCCAGCAGCAAAGGGGAAATAAGCAATCAGCCCCAGCATTTT.